This entry features one TCR beta chain sequence. This clonotype was observed a handful of times. The clone's antigen remains unknown. Within one base of it there is no much larger clone, and no base qualities were kept. The time point label on this specimen signifies: persistent/refractory GD, antithyroid drugs over 5 years with positive TRAb. RNA was extracted from PBMCs in TRIzol for both TCR sequencing and RNA sequencing. The diagnosis of Graves' disease followed American Thyroid Association guidelines. Patients for the study were recruited at an endocrinology department in Xi'an, China. Each patient gave 7.5 to 10 milliliters of peripheral blood, collected in an EDTA anticoagulant tube. Ficoll Paque Plus density gradient separation was used to isolate PBMCs, and no additional T cell sorting was done. An Agilent 2100 Bioanalyzer and agarose gel were used to check RNA quality, while a NanoDrop 2000 measured RNA concentration.

The source of the sample is a study of regulatory T cells in long-lasting Graves disease (dated by TCRdb to the early 2020s). About the investigation overall: To count as having persistent Graves' disease, a patient had to have received antithyroid drug treatment for over 5 years with TSH receptor autoantibodies remaining persistently positive. Patients with persistent Graves' disease were compared with patients with newly diagnosed Graves' disease using TCR sequencing and RNA sequencing of peripheral blood. The study took place in China and was registered as a clinical trial. A total of around 35 samples were covered by TCR sequencing, comprising about 13 persistent and around 20 newly diagnosed Graves' disease patients. In the clinical cohort, patients with persistent Graves' disease had used antithyroid drugs for an average of about 9.4 years.

Overall study outcomes, separate from this receptor: Persistent disease showed preferential use of TRBV28, TRBJ1-2 and TRBJ2-5, whereas newly diagnosed disease favored TRBV20-1 and TRBJ2-1. As a limitation, the authors acknowledged that the small sample size may reduce accuracy. Persistent patients shared more public clonotypes among themselves (roughly 2,700) than newly diagnosed patients did (roughly 910). Sequencing and analysis were limited to the TCR beta chain. Lower TCR Shannon entropy and fewer highly expanded clones were observed in persistent Graves' disease patients than in newly diagnosed patients, which suggested clonal expansion. Because the primary lesion, thyroid tissue, could not be accessed, the study looked at peripheral blood alone.

The protocol used for the library was multiplex PCR. For sequencing, an Illumina HiSeq 4000 was employed. To build TCR beta libraries, CDR3 regions were amplified by Arm-PCR using iRepertoire HTBI primers. Gel purification was performed on PCR products prior to sequencing. Per the original workflow: Across samples, roughly 60 TRBV and roughly 15 TRBJ segments were identified and used for gene usage analysis of CDR3 amino acid clonotypes. Filtered high-quality paired reads were merged into contigs using COPE and FqMerger. BLAST was used to align contigs to IMGT TRBV, TRBD and TRBJ reference genes, and CDR3 was defined according to IMGT. Any clonotype with a frequency above 0.1% was classified as a highly expanded clone. Shannon entropy served as the measure of repertoire diversity, while the Gini coefficient captured V-J evenness. Clonotypes shared by more than one individual were considered public. The public reads were run again by TCRdb, first through fastp at Q25 and then through MiXCR, and only productive beta chains were kept. Records with the same CDR3 protein are collapsed into one entry carrying the most frequent genes and DNA. The V and J calls come from TCRdb's annotation, not from the publication. For this sample there are 400,000 to 600,000 distinct CDR3 sequences; about 22% appear just once. The ten largest clones represent roughly 7.1% of the sample.

Trimming costs V 2 bases and J 3 bases, and their ends lie 8 bases apart. Its CDR3 holds 12 amino acids, cysteine through phenylalanine. Only the CDR3 DNA is retained, 36 bases long and in frame from the first base. The germline V gene yields SQVTM for CDR1 and ANQGSEA for CDR2. The source is a female donor with Graves disease. The sample consisted of peripheral blood mononuclear cells (PBMCs), taken when the disease was refractory, from a patient treated with antithyroid drugs. This receptor chain uses TRBV29-1 and TRBJ2-7; the D gene remains uncertain. The CDR3 protein: CSVELANYEQYF. The DNA sequence is TGCAGCGTTGAATTGGCAAACTACGAGCAGTACTTC.